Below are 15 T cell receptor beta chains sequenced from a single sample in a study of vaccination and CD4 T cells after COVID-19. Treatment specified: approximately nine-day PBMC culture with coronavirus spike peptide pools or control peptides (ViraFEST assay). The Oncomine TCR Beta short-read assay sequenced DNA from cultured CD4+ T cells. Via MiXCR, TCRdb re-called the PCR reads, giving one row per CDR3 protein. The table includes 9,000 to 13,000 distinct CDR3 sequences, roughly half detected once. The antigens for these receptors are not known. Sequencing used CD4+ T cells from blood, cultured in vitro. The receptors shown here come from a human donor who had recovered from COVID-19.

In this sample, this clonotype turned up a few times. The DNA for the CDR3 is TGTGCCAGCAACCTAGAAAGCTATGGCTACACCTTC. Amino acid sequence: CASNLESYGYTF. The gene calls are TRBV12-3 or TRBV12-4 and TRBJ1-2; D is uncertain. Trimming took 7 bases from V and 4 from J, leaving 10 bases between them. There are 12 residues in the CDR3.

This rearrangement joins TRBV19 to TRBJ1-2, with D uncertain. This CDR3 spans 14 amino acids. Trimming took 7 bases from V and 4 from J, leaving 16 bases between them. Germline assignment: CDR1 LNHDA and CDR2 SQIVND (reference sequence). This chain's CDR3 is CASNPSLGIYGYTF. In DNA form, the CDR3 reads TGTGCCAGTAACCCGAGCTTGGGCATCTATGGCTACACCTTC. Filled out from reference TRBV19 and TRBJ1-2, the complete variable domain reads DGGITQSPKYLFRKEGQNVTLSCEQNLNHDAMYWYRQDPGQGLRLIYYSQIVNDFQKGDIAEGYSVSREKKESFPLTVTSAQKNPTAFYLCASNPSLGIYGYTFGSGTRLTVV.

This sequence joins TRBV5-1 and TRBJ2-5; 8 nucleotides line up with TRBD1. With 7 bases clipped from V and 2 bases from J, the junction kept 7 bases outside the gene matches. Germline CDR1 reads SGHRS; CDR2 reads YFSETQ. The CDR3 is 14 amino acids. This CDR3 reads CASGQGFVQETQYF. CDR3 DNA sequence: TGCGCCAGCGGACAGGGCTTCGTGCAAGAGACCCAGTACTTC.

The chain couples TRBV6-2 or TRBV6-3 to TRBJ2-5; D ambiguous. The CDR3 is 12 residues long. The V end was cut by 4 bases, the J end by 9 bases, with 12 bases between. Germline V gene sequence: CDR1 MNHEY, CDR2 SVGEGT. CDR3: CASSSILRAQYF. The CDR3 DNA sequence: TGTGCCAGCAGTTCGATCTTAAGGGCCCAGTACTTC.

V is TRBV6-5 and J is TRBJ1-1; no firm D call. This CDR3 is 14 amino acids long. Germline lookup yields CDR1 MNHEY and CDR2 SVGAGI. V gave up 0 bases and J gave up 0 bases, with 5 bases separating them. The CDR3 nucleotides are TGTGCCAGCAGTTACTCGCAGATGAACACTGAAGCTTTCTTT. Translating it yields CASSYSQMNTEAFF.

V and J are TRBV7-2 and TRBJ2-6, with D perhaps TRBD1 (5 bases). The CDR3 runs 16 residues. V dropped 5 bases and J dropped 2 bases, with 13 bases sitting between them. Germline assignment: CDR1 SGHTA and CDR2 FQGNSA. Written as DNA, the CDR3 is TGTGCCAGCAGCCCCAGGGCCCAGGCTGGGGCCAACGTCCTGACTTTC. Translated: CASSPRAQAGANVLTF.

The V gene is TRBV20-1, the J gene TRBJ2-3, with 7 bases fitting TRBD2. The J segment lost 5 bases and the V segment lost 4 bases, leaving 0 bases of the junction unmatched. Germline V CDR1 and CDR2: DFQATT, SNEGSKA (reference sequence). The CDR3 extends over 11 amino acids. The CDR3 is CSAKRGDTQYF. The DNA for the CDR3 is TGCAGTGCTAAGCGGGGAGATACGCAGTATTTT.

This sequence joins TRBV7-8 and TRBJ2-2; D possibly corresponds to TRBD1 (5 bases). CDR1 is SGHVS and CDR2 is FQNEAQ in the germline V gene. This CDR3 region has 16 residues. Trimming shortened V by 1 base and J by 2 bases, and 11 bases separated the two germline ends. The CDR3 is CASSLVQALNTGELFF. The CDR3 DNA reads TGTGCCAGCAGCTTAGTACAGGCCCTCAACACCGGGGAGCTGTTTTTT.

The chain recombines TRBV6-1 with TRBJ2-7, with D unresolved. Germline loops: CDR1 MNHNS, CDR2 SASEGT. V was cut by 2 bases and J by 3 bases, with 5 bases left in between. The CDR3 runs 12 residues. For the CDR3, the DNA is TGTGCCAGCAGTGAACGGGTCTACGAGCAGTACTTC. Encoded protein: CASSERVYEQYF.

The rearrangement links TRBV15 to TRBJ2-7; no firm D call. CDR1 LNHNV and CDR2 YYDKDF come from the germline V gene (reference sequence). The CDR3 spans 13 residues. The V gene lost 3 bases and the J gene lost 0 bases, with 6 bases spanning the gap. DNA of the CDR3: TGTGCCACCAGCAGTAAGAGCTCCTACGAGCAGTACTTC. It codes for CATSSKSSYEQYF.

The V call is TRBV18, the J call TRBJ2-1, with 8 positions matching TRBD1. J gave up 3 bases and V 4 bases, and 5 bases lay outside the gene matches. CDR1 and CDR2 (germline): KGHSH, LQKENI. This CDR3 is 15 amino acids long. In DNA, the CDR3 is TGTGCCAGCTCACACGGACAGGGAGTCTACAATGAGCAGTTCTTC. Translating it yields CASSHGQGVYNEQFF.

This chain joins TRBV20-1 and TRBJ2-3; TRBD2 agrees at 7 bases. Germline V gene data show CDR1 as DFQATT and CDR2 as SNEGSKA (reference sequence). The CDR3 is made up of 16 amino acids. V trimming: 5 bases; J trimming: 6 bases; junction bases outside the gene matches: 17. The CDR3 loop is CSARRGSRVGGDTQYF. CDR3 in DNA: TGCAGTGCTCGCCGGGGCAGCAGGGTGGGGGGGGATACGCAGTATTTT.

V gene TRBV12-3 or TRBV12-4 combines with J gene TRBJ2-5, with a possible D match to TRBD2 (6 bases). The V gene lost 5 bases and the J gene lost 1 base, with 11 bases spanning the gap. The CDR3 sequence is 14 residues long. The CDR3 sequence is CASSPGGFQETQYF. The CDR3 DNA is TGTGCCAGCAGTCCCGGGGGATTCCAAGAGACCCAGTACTTC.

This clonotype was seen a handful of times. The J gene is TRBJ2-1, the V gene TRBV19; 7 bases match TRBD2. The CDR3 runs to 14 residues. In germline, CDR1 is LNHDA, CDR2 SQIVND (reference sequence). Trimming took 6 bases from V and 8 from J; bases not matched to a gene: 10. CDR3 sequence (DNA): TGTGCCAGTAGGGAGGCGGGAGTCCTCGATGAGCAGTTCTTC. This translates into CASREAGVLDEQFF. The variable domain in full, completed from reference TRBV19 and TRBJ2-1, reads DGGITQSPKYLFRKEGQNVTLSCEQNLNHDAMYWYRQDPGQGLRLIYYSQIVNDFQKGDIAEGYSVSREKKESFPLTVTSAQKNPTAFYLCASREAGVLDEQFFGPGTRLTVL.

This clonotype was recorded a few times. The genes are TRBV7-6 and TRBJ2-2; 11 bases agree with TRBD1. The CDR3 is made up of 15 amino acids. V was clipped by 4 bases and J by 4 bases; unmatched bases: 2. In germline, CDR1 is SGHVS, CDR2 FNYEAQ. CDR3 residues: CASSSGTGGTGELFF. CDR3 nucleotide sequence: TGTGCCAGCAGCTCCGGGACAGGGGGCACCGGGGAGCTGTTTTTT. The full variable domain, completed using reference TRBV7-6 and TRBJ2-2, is GAGVSQSPRYKVTKRGQDVALRCDPISGHVSLYWYRQALGQGPEFLTYFNYEAQQDKSGLPNDRFSAERPEGSISTLTIQRTEQRDSAMYRCASSSGTGGTGELFFGEGSRLTVL.